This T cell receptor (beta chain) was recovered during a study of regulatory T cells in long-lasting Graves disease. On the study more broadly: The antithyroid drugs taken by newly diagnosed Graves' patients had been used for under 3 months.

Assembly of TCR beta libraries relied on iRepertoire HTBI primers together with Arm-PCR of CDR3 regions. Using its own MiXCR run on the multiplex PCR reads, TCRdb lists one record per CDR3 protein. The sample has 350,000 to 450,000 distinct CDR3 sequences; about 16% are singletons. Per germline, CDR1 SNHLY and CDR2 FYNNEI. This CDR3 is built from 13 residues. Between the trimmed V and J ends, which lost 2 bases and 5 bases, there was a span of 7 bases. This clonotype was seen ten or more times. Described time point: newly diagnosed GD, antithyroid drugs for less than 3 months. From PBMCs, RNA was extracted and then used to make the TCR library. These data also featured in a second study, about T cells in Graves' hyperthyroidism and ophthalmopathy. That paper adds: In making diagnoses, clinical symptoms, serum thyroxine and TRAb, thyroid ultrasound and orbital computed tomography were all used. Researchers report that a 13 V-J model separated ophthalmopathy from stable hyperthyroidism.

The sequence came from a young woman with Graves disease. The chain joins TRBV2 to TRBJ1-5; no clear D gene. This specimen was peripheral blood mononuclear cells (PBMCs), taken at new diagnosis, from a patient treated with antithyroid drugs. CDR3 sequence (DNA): TGTGCCAGCAGTGAATCTACGTATCAGCCCCAGCATTTT. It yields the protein CASSESTYQPQHF. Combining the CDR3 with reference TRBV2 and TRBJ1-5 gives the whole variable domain EPEVTQTPSHQVTQMGQEVILRCVPISNHLYFYWYRQILGQKVEFLVSFYNNEISEKSEIFDDQFSVERPDGSNFTLKIRSTKLEDSAMYFCASSESTYQPQHFGDGTRLSIL.